These T cell receptor beta chains were read from a single sample in a study of shared clonotypes between healthy human individuals. Libraries were prepared by immunoSEQ multiplex PCR; TCRdb keeps only in-frame clonotypes and omits some of them. The sample lists approximately 1.9 million clones, 80% to 95% occurring once. The material sequenced was naive CD8+ T cells from PBMCs. These receptors all stem from a man between 18 and 35 years old in good health. Some clones in this sample may be carry-over from other donors' samples. The CDR3 runs from the conserved cysteine through the conserved F or W. The D gene is left open where the match is weak. Where a row states a size, it is once, few, many or the class of an expanded clone; other rows omit it.

V	length	size	D	J	DNA	CDR3
TRBV27	17	.	.	TRBJ1-3	TGTGCCAGCAGTCCGTCTGAGGGCCACTTCCCTGGAAACACCATATATTTT	CASSPSEGHFPGNTIYF
TRBV4-3	14	.	.	TRBJ1-2	TGCGCCAGCAGCCAAGTATTTCCAGATTATGGCTACACCTTC	CASSQVFPDYGYTF
TRBV29-1	13	once	.	TRBJ2-7	TGCAGCGTTGAAGGATGGGGGGCCTACGAGCAGTACTTC	CSVEGWGAYEQYF
TRBV7-6	15	.	TRBD2	TRBJ2-3	TGTGCCAGCAGCCCCCTAGCGGTCAGGACAGATACGCAGTATTTT	CASSPLAVRTDTQYF
TRBV27	15	once	.	TRBJ2-1	TGTGCCAGCAGTTTACGAGAGACTTCCCACAATGAGCAGTTCTTC	CASSLRETSHNEQFF
TRBV6-6	14	.	TRBD1	TRBJ2-3	TGTGCCAGCAGCCCAGGGGGATTCTCAGATACGCAGTATTTT	CASSPGGFSDTQYF
TRBV7-6	15	.	.	TRBJ2-2	TGTGCCAGCAGCCCACGAGATGCGAACACCGGGGAGCTGTTTTTT	CASSPRDANTGELFF
TRBV28	15	.	TRBD1	TRBJ1-3	TGTGCCAGCAGCCACGGGACAGACTCTGGAAACACCATATATTTT	CASSHGTDSGNTIYF
TRBV10-3	14	.	TRBD2	TRBJ2-1	TGTGCCATCAGGCCCGGGACTAACTACAATGAGCAGTTCTTC	CAIRPGTNYNEQFF
TRBV27	13	.	.	TRBJ2-1	TGTGCCAGCAGTTTGACCCCCCAAAATGAGCAGTTCTTC	CASSLTPQNEQFF
TRBV7-9	13	.	.	TRBJ2-5	TGTGCCAGCAGTTTGGACAAAAGGGAGACCCAGTACTTC	CASSLDKRETQYF
TRBV5-1	12	.	.	TRBJ1-1	TGCGCCAGCAGCTTGGGGGGCCCAGCAGCTTTCTTT	CASSLGGPAAFF
TRBV6-1	13	once	.	TRBJ2-5	TGTGCCAGCAGTCCCCACATCACGAAAGCCCAGTACTTC	CASSPHITKAQYF
TRBV7-9	16	once	.	TRBJ2-5	TGTGCCAGCAGCCTCCAAGAGGAGGGGAGCCAAGAGACCCAGTACTTC	CASSLQEEGSQETQYF
TRBV25-1	11	few	TRBD1	TRBJ2-1	TGTGCCAGCAGTGAAACGGGACAGAAAATCTTC	CASSETGQKIF
TRBV28	17	.	.	TRBJ2-3	TGTGCCAGCAGCCGCCCCCCCGGACGGGAACGCACAGATACGCAGTATTTT	CASSRPPGRERTDTQYF
TRBV7-9	15	.	TRBD2	TRBJ2-3	TGTGCCATCGCCGGGAGGGCCCGGTCCCCAGATACGCAGTATTTT	CAIAGRARSPDTQYF
TRBV19	17	.	.	TRBJ2-7	TGTGCCAGTAGTATGATTTATAGAACCGCTAGCTCCTACGAGCAGTACTTC	CASSMIYRTASSYEQYF
TRBV5-1	14	.	TRBD2	TRBJ2-7	TGCGCCAGCAGCTTGGCTAGCGGGAGGTATGAGCAGTACTTC	CASSLASGRYEQYF
TRBV4-1	17	.	.	TRBJ2-3	TGCGCCAGCAGCCAAGTAGGTTTAGGTAGGGAAACAGATACGCAGTATTTT	CASSQVGLGRETDTQYF
TRBV2	14	.	.	TRBJ1-1	TGTGCCAGCGCCTTGGGGGCGCAAGGGGATGAAGCTTTCTTT	CASALGAQGDEAFF
TRBV28	11	few	.	TRBJ1-1	TGTGCCAGCAGTTTCCCCACTGAAGCTTTCTTT	CASSFPTEAFF
TRBV14	12	.	.	TRBJ2-1	TGTGCCAGCAGCCAAAAGCGTAATGAGCAGTTCTTC	CASSQKRNEQFF